Below, one T cell receptor (beta chain) is given with its context. Original handling: Reference gene primer amplification yielded estimated nucleated cell counts. Using immunoSEQ multiplex PCR, the repertoire was profiled, and TCRdb retains in-frame clones only, with some absent. V, J and clone size are those of that table, while D and trimming were read from the DNA. The repertoire holds roughly 49,000 clones, with 65% to 85% as singletons. These data belong to a study of blood T cell repertoires in COVID-19. Study-level background: Some COVID-19 samples were acute and others convalescent; all came from the United States, Italy and Spain. Nucleic acid was either cDNA or gDNA, and it came from T cells, B-cell-depleted T cells, or PBMCs.

Trimming cost V 0 bases and J 2 bases, with 15 bases left between them. The CDR3 covers 17 residues. Germline loops: CDR1 LGHDT, CDR2 YNNKEL (reference sequence). Sequencing used peripheral blood. This chain connects TRBV3-1 (or the pseudogene TRBV3-2) to TRBJ2-3; D possibly corresponds to TRBD1 (7 bases). The sequence derives from an elderly woman with acute or convalescent COVID-19. The CDR3 here is CASSQDRGTAYTDTQYF. The CDR3, as DNA: TGTGCCAGCAGCCAAGATCGGGGGACAGCCTACACAGATACGCAGTATTTT.